This TCR beta chain was observed in a study of T cell changes during pregnancy in multiple sclerosis. TCRdb's table, derived via immunoSEQ multiplex PCR, lists solely in-frame clones and lacks some. The repertoire holds tens of thousands of clones, with approximately 92% as singletons. The V end lost 3 bases, the J end lost 0 bases, and 9 bases lay between the germline ends. CDR3 length equals 15 residues. Germline assignment: CDR1 SGHAT and CDR2 FQNNGV. This sample comprised CD4+ T cells from peripheral blood mononuclear cells, obtained in the second trimester of pregnancy. The V call is TRBV11-2, the J call TRBJ2-1; the D gene is possibly TRBD2 (5 bases). This clonotype was obtained from a female donor in good health, enrolled as a control in a pregnancy study. The DNA of the CDR3 is TGTGCCAGCAGCTTCGATGGACTCTCCTACAATGAGCAGTTCTTC. Protein sequence: CASSFDGLSYNEQFF.